These 22 T cell receptor beta chains came from one sample sequenced in a study of T cells in Graves' hyperthyroidism and ophthalmopathy. Regions amplified from RNA transcripts were the TCR beta CDR3 regions. The HTBI primer set served for first-round RT-PCR of the TCR CDR3. MiXCR, run by TCRdb on the multiplex PCR reads, gives a single entry per CDR3 protein. The data hold about 660,000 distinct CDR3 sequences, with about 45% observed a single time. Sequencing was performed on peripheral blood or thyroid tissue (not recorded which). The receptors originated from an adult man with Graves' disease, either hyperthyroidism or ophthalmopathy (not recorded which).

This clonotype occurred a few times. The chain joins TRBV12-3 or TRBV12-4 to TRBJ2-7, with D tentatively TRBD2 (5 bases). This CDR3 region has 14 residues. Trimming removed 7 bases from V and 2 bases from J, with 15 bases in between. The CDR3 is CASTIPGRAYEQYF. CDR3 in DNA: TGTGCCAGCACCATTCCTGGGCGGGCCTACGAGCAGTACTTC.

This chain links TRBV9 with TRBJ2-6, with 8 bases aligning to TRBD1. The CDR3 spans 14 residues. V shed 3 bases and J 10 bases; nucleotides not matched to a gene: 6. Germline CDR1 reads SGDLS; CDR2 reads YYNGEE. CDR3 protein: CASSEQGAANVLTF. The CDR3 bases are TGTGCCAGCAGCGAGCAGGGGGCGGCTAACGTCCTGACTTTC. Full variable domain (remainder filled in from reference TRBV9 and TRBJ2-6): DSGVTQTPKHLITATGQRVTLRCSPRSGDLSVYWYQQSLDQGLQFLIQYYNGEERAKGNILERFSAQQFPDLHSELNLSSLELGDSALYFCASSEQGAANVLTFGAGSRLTVL.

The chain carries TRBV7-9 and TRBJ2-7, with TRBD2 matching over 11 bases. The CDR3 is 18 amino acids. The germline gives CDR1 SEHNR, CDR2 FQNEAQ (reference sequence). V shed 1 base, J shed 4 bases, and the junction held 12 bases outside the gene matches. CDR3 in DNA: TGTGCCAGCAGCTTAGATGGACGACTAGCGGGATTTGTTTACGAGCAGTACTTC. It yields the protein CASSLDGRLAGFVYEQYF. The full variable domain, its missing parts supplied by reference TRBV7-9 and TRBJ2-7, is DTGVSQNPRHKITKRGQNVTFRCDPISEHNRLYWYRQTLGQGPEFLTYFQNEAQLEKSRLLSDRFSAERPKGSFSTLEIQRTEQGDSAMYLCASSLDGRLAGFVYEQYFGPGTRLTVT.

This clonotype came up many times. The rearrangement uses TRBV7-2 and TRBJ1-1, with D tentatively TRBD1 (5 bases). V was trimmed by 5 bases and J by 5 bases, leaving 12 bases between them. The germline V gene encodes CDR1 SGHTA and CDR2 FQGNSA. CDR3 length: 13 amino acids. DNA for the CDR3: TGTGCCAGCAGCATCGGGACGTCTACTGAAGCTTTCTTT. Its translation is CASSIGTSTEAFF.

This clonotype was seen a few times. The chain uses TRBV2 and TRBJ1-5; D is undetermined. The germline V gene encodes CDR1 SNHLY and CDR2 FYNNEI. This CDR3 has 15 residues. V shed 5 bases and J shed 4 bases, with 15 bases lying between them. The CDR3 nucleotides are TGTGCCAGCAGTCCGGACGGACTGGAGAATCAGCCCCAGCATTTT. It codes for CASSPDGLENQPQHF.

The chain joins TRBV2 to TRBJ1-2; TRBD1 is a possible D gene (6 bases). CDR3 length: 15 amino acids. The V gene's germline CDR1 is SNHLY and CDR2 FYNNEI. V lost 8 bases and J 0 bases, leaving 16 bases between the germline ends. CDR3 amino acids: CASSPMGAANYGYTF. CDR3 coding DNA: TGTGCCAGCTCACCGATGGGGGCCGCTAACTATGGCTACACCTTC.

As DNA, the CDR3 is TGCGCCAGCAGCTTGGCAGGGGACGCGGAAGGTCAGCCCCAGCATTTT. Encoded protein: CASSLAGDAEGQPQHF. The chain joins TRBV5-1 to TRBJ1-5; D is possibly TRBD1 (6 bases). Germline V gene data show CDR1 as SGHRS and CDR2 as YFSETQ. V lost 0 bases and J lost 6, with 16 bases in between. The CDR3 extends over 16 amino acids.

Points on this clonotype: One end of the junction varies from germline; a read error may be responsible. CDR3: CASSAGTALLYEQYF. The CDR3 coding sequence is TGCGCCAGCAGCGCCGGGACGGCCCTTTTATACGAGCAGTACTTC. J is TRBJ2-7 and V is TRBV7-9, with D perhaps given as TRBD1 or TRBD2 (5 bases each). Germline-derived CDR1 and CDR2 are SEHNR and FQNEAQ (reference sequence). This CDR3 comprises 15 residues.

The chain has TRBV5-1 and TRBJ1-4, with D perhaps matching TRBD1 (6 bases). Germline V CDR1 and CDR2: SGHRS, YFSETQ. The CDR3 has 15 amino acids. V was pared by 0 bases and J by 4 bases, with 10 bases between. The CDR3 nucleotides read TGCGCCAGCAGCTTGGTGGCAGGGGATAATGAAAAACTGTTTTTT. It is translated as CASSLVAGDNEKLFF.

The V and J genes are TRBV29-1 and TRBJ2-3; D gene unclear. The CDR3 covers 13 residues. In germline, CDR1 is SQVTM, CDR2 ANQGSEA. The ends were cut back, 6 bases at V and 3 bases at J, with 13 bases in the middle. CDR3: CSVQGPQTDTQYF. CDR3 coding DNA: TGCAGCGTACAAGGGCCCCAAACAGATACGCAGTATTTT.

This clonotype turned up a few times. V is TRBV19 and J is TRBJ1-2, with a possible D match to TRBD1 (5 bases). This CDR3 has 16 amino acids. From germline, CDR1 is LNHDA and CDR2 SQIVND (reference sequence). V lost 5 bases to trimming and J lost 3 bases, with 19 bases between them. CDR3 sequence: CASSLGFRGYDYGYTF. CDR3 bases: TGTGCCAGTAGTTTAGGCTTTCGGGGGTATGACTATGGCTACACCTTC. The whole variable domain, filled in from reference TRBV19 and TRBJ1-2, reads DGGITQSPKYLFRKEGQNVTLSCEQNLNHDAMYWYRQDPGQGLRLIYYSQIVNDFQKGDIAEGYSVSREKKESFPLTVTSAQKNPTAFYLCASSLGFRGYDYGYTFGSGTRLTVV.

This chain uses TRBV12-3 or TRBV12-4 with TRBJ2-5; 7 bases match TRBD1. Trimming cost V 6 bases and J 4 bases; bases outside gene matches: 11. This CDR3 comprises 15 residues. In nucleotides, the CDR3 is TGTGCCAGCAGGAGAACAGGGGACGTCGGAGAGACCCAGTACTTC. It encodes CASRRTGDVGETQYF.

In nucleotides, the CDR3 is TGTGCCAGCGTTGAAGGGGCGCCGGGGGAAAAACTGTTTTTT. Its protein is CASVEGAPGEKLFF. The chain has TRBV2 and TRBJ1-4; D is perhaps TRBD1 (5 bases). Trimming cost V 8 bases and J 8 bases, with 18 bases left between them. Per the germline V gene, CDR1 is SNHLY and CDR2 is FYNNEI. This CDR3 is built from 14 residues.

CDR3 in amino acids: CASSYSKSYEQYF. CDR3 coding DNA: TGTGCCAGCAGTTACTCGAAAAGCTACGAGCAGTACTTC. The chain has TRBV6-6 and TRBJ2-7, with unresolved D. Trimming left V 0 bases short and J 3 bases short, with 6 bases between. CDR3 length: 13 amino acids. Germline CDR1 is MNHNY and CDR2 is SVGAGI (reference sequence).

The CDR3 loop reads CASSSILGGVEKLFF. In nucleotides, the CDR3 is TGTGCCAGCAGTTCGATCCTGGGGGGAGTTGAAAAACTGTTTTTT. The chain links TRBV12-3 or TRBV12-4 to TRBJ1-4; possibly TRBD1 for D (5 bases). This CDR3 is built from 15 residues. Trimming pared 4 bases from V and 7 bases from J, leaving 16 bases between.

The gene calls are TRBV24-1 and TRBJ1-1, with a possible D match to TRBD1 (5 bases). V was cut by 12 bases and J by 4 bases, with 14 bases left in between. The CDR3 sequence is 12 residues long. The germline V gene has CDR1 KGHDR and CDR2 SFDVKD. The DNA of the CDR3 is TGTGCCCTCCTCGGGGGGATCACTGAAGCTTTCTTT. Translating it yields CALLGGITEAFF.

A remark on this clonotype: Germline and junction disagree at one end, which may indicate a read error. This chain connects TRBV24-1 to TRBJ1-5; D unresolved. This CDR3 has 13 amino acids. In germline, CDR1 is KGHDR, CDR2 SFDVKD. In DNA, the CDR3 is TGTGCCAGCAGTAAGGCTGGCAATCAGCCCCAGCATTTT. Translated, it gives CASSKAGNQPQHF.

This clonotype was counted at least ten times. V usage is TRBV7-2 and J usage is TRBJ2-2; 8 bases fit TRBD2. This CDR3 has 17 amino acids. Germline V gene lookup returns CDR1 SGHTA and CDR2 FQGNSA. V dropped 1 base and J dropped 5; count of bases not matched to a gene: 9. CDR3 amino acids: CASSLGPSGGLTGELFF. In DNA, the CDR3 is TGTGCCAGCAGCTTAGGACCCTCGGGGGGGCTAACCGGGGAGCTGTTTTTT.

The genes are TRBV5-1 and TRBJ1-1; a weak D match, TRBD1 (5 bases). V gave up 7 bases and J gave up 0 bases, with 13 bases separating them. In germline, CDR1 is SGHRS, CDR2 YFSETQ. The CDR3 loop spans 14 amino acids. The CDR3 sequence: CASRMTAMNTEAFF. CDR3 in DNA: TGCGCCAGCCGAATGACAGCGATGAACACTGAAGCTTTCTTT.

This clonotype was recorded at least ten times. The V call is TRBV2, the J call TRBJ1-5; D unclear. The CDR3 is made up of 15 amino acids. Germline V CDR1 and CDR2: SNHLY, FYNNEI. Trimming removed 4 bases at V and 0 bases at J, with 10 bases between. The CDR3, as DNA: TGTGCCAGCAGTGGACGGGAGTATAGCAATCAGCCCCAGCATTTT. Translated: CASSGREYSNQPQHF.

This chain links TRBV29-1 with TRBJ1-1; D gene uncertain. The CDR3 spans 12 residues. Trimming shortened V by 8 bases and J by 1 base, and 11 bases separated the two germline ends. Germline assignment: CDR1 SQVTM and CDR2 ANQGSEA. The CDR3 loop reads CSSYQGNTEAFF. In DNA, the CDR3 is TGCAGCAGTTATCAAGGGAACACTGAAGCTTTCTTT.

This clonotype was seen more than once but under ten times. The rearrangement links TRBV4-1 to TRBJ1-2, with D tentatively TRBD1 (6 bases). Trimming shortened V by 0 bases and J by 8 bases, and 16 bases separated the two germline ends. The CDR3 totals 15 residues. Germline lookup yields CDR1 MGHRA and CDR2 YSYEKL. The CDR3 region has the DNA TGCGCCAGCAGCCAAGAGAAGGGGGGCATACAGGGCTACACCTTC. Its protein is CASSQEKGGIQGYTF.